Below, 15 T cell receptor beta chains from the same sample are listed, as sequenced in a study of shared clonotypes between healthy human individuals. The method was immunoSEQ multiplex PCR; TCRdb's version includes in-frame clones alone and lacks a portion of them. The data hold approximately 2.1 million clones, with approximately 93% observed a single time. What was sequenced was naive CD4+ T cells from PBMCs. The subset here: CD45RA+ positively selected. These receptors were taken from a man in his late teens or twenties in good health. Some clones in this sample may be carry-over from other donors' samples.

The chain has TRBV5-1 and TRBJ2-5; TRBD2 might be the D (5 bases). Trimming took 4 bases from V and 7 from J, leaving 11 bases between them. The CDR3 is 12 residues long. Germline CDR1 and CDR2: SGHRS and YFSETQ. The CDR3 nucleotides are TGCGCCAGCAGCGAGCATGAGGGGACCCAGTACTTC. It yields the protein CASSEHEGTQYF.

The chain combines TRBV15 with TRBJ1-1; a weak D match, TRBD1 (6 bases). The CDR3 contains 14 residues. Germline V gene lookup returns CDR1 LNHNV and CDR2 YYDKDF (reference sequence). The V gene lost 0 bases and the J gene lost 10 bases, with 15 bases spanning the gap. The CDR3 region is CATSRDLGGPLAFF. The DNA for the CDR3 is TGTGCCACCAGCAGAGATCTCGGGGGGCCACTAGCTTTCTTT.

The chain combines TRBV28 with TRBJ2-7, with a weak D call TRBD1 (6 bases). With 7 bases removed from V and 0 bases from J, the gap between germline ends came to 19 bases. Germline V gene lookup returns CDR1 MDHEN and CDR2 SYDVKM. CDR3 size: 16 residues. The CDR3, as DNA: TGTGCCAGCACAAAATGGGGCACAGGGCGCTCCTACGAGCAGTACTTC. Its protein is CASTKWGTGRSYEQYF.

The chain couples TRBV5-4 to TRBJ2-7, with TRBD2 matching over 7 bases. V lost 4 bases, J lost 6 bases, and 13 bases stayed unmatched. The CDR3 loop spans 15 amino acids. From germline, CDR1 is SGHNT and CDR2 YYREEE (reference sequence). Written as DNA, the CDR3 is TGTGCCAGCAGCCCAGGATTGGGAGGGGCTTCCGAGCAGTACTTC. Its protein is CASSPGLGGASEQYF.

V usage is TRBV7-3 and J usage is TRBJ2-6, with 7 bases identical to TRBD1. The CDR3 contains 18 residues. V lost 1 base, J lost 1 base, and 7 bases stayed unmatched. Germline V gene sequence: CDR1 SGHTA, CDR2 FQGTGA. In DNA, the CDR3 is TGTGCCAGCAGCTTAATGTACAGGGGCGCTTCTGGGGCCAACGTCCTGACTTTC. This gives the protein CASSLMYRGASGANVLTF.

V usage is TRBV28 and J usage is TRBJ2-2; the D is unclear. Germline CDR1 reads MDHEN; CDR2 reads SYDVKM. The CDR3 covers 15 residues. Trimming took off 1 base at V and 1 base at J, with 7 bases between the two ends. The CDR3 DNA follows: TGTGCCAGCAGTTTATTCAGCAGGAACACCGGGGAGCTGTTTTTT. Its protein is CASSLFSRNTGELFF.

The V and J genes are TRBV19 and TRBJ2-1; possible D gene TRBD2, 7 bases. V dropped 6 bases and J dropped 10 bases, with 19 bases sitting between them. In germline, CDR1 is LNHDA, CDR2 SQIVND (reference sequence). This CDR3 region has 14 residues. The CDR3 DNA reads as TGTGCCAGTAGCCGGGAGGCTCCGAGGGGGGAGCAGTTCTTC. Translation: CASSREAPRGEQFF.

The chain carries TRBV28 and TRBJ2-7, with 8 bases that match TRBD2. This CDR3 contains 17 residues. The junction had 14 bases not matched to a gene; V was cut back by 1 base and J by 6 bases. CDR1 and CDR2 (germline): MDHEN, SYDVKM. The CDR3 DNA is TGTGCCAGCAGTTTATTTGTAGGGCGGGAGGAGTCGGGCGAGCAGTACTTC. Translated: CASSLFVGREESGEQYF.

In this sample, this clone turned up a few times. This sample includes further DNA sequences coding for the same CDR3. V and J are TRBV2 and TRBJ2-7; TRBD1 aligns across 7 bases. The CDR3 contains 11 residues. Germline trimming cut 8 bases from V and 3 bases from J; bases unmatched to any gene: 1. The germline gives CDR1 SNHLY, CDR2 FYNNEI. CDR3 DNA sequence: TGTGCCAGCCGGGACAGCTACGAGCAGTACTTC. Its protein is CASRDSYEQYF.

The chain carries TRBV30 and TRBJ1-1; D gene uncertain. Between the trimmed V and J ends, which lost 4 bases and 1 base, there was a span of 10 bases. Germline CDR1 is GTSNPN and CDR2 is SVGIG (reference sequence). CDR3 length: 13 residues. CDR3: CAWKRLGNTEAFF. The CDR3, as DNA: TGTGCCTGGAAACGGTTGGGGAACACTGAAGCTTTCTTT.

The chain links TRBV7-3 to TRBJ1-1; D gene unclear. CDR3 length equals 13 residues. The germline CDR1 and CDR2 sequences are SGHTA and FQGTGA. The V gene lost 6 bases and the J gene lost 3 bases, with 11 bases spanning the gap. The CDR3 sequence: CASRRSGDTEAFF. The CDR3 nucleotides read TGTGCCAGCAGGCGGTCCGGGGACACTGAAGCTTTCTTT.

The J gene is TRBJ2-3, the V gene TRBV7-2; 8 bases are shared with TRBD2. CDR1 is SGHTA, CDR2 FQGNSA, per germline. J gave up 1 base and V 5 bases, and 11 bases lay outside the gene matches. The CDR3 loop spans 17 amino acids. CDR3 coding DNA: TGTGCCAGCAGCCGACGGGGGGGGTTGTTGGGCACAGATACGCAGTATTTT. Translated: CASSRRGGLLGTDTQYF.

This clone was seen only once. CDR3 DNA: TGTGCCAGCAGCGTAGCGAGGGAGAACACTGAAGCTTTCTTT. It specifies CASSVARENTEAFF. The chain links TRBV9 to TRBJ1-1, with D uncertain. Germline CDR1 and CDR2: SGDLS and YYNGEE. This CDR3 has 14 amino acids. V lost 0 bases, J lost 1 base, and 7 bases lay in between.

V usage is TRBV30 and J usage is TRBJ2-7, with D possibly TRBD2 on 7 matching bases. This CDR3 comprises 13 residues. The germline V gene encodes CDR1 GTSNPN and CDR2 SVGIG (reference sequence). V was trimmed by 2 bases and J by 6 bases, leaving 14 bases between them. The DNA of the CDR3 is TGTGCCTGGAGTCTCAGGGGAGGGGGCGAGCAGTACTTC. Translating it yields CAWSLRGGGEQYF.

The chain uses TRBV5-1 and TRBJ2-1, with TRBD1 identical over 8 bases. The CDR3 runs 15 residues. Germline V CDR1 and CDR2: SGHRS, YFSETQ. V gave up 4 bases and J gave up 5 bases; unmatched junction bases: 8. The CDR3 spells CASSPQGGQNNEQFF. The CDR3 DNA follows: TGCGCCAGCAGCCCACAGGGGGGCCAGAACAATGAGCAGTTCTTC.